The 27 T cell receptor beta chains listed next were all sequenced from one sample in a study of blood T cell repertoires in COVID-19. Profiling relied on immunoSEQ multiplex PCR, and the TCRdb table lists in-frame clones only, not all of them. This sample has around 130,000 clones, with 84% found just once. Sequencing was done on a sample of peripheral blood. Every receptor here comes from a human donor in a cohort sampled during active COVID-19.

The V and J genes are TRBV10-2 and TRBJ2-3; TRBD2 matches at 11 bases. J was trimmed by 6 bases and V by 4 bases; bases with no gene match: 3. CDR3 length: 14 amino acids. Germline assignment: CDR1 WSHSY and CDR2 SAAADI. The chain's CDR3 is CASSGLAGHDTQYF. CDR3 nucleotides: TGCGCCAGCAGTGGACTAGCGGGGCACGATACGCAGTATTTT.

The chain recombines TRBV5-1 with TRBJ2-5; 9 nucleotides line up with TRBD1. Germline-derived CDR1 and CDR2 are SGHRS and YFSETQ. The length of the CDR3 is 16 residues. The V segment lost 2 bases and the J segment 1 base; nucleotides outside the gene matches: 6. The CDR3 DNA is TGCGCCAGCAGCTTCGGAGGGGGACAGGGCCAAGAGACCCAGTACTTC. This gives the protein CASSFGGGQGQETQYF. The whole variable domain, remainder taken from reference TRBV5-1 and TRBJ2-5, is KAGVTQTPRYLIKTRGQQVTLSCSPISGHRSVSWYQQTPGQGLQFLFEYFSETQRNKGNFPGRFSGRQFSNSRSEMNVSTLELGDSALYLCASSFGGGQGQETQYFGPGTRLLVL.

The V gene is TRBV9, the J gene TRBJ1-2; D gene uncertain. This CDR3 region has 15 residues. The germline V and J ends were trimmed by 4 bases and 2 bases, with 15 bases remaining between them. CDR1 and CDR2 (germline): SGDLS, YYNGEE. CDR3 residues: CASSPSPTPNYGYTF. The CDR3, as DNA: TGTGCCAGCAGCCCGTCTCCGACTCCCAACTATGGCTACACCTTC.

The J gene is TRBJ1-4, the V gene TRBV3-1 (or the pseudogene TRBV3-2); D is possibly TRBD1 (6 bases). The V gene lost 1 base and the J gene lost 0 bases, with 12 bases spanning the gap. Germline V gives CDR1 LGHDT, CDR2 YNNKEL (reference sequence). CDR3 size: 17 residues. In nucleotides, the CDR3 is TGTGCCAGCAGCCAAGGGGGGCTAGCCGCAACTAATGAAAAACTGTTTTTT. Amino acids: CASSQGGLAATNEKLFF.

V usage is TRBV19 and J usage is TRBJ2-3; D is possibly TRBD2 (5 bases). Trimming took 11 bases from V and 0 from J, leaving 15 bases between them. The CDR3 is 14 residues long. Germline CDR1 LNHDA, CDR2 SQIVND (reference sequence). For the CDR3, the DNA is TGTGCCTCCGAGGGCATTTCTAGCACAGATACGCAGTATTTT. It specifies CASEGISSTDTQYF.

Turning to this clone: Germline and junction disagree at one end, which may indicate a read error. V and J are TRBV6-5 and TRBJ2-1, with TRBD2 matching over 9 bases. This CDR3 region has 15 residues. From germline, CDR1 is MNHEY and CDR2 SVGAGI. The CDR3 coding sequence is TGTGCCAGCAGTTACTCGAAAGGTGCCCTGGCGGGGGGGATCTTC. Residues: CASSYSKGALAGGIF.

CDR3 sequence reads: CASSDRDRESAIGEQYF. CDR3 nucleotides: TGTGCCAGCAGTGATAGGGACAGGGAATCTGCGATCGGCGAGCAGTACTTC. The chain links TRBV2 to TRBJ2-7; 9 positions agree with TRBD1. Germline lookup yields CDR1 SNHLY and CDR2 FYNNEI. J was trimmed by 6 bases and V by 3 bases; bases with no gene match: 15. The CDR3 is 17 residues long. The whole variable domain, filled in from reference TRBV2 and TRBJ2-7, reads EPEVTQTPSHQVTQMGQEVILRCVPISNHLYFYWYRQILGQKVEFLVSFYNNEISEKSEIFDDQFSVERPDGSNFTLKIRSTKLEDSAMYFCASSDRDRESAIGEQYFGPGTRLTVT.

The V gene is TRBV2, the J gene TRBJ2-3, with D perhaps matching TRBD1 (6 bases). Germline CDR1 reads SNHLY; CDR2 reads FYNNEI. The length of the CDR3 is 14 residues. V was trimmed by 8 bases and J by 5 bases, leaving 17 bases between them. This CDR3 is CASRTGPTKDTQYF. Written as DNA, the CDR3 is TGTGCCAGCCGAACAGGGCCGACGAAAGATACGCAGTATTTT.

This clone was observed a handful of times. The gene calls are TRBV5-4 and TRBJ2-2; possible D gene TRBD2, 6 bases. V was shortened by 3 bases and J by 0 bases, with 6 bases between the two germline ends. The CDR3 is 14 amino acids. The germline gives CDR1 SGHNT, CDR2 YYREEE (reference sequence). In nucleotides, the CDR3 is TGTGCCAGCAGCTCGGGGGCGAACACCGGGGAGCTGTTTTTT. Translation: CASSSGANTGELFF.

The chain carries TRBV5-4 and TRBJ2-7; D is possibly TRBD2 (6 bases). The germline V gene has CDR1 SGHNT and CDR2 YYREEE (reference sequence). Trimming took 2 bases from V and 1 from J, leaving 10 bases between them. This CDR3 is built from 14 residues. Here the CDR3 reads CASSFQAGSYEQYF. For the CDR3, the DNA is TGTGCCAGCAGCTTTCAGGCGGGGTCCTACGAGCAGTACTTC.

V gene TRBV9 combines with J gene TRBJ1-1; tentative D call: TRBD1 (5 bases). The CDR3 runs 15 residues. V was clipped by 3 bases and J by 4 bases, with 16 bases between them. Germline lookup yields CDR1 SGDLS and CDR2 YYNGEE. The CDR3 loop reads CASSASFGASTEAFF. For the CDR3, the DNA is TGTGCCAGCAGCGCCTCCTTTGGGGCAAGCACTGAAGCTTTCTTT. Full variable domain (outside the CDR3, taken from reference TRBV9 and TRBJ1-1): DSGVTQTPKHLITATGQRVTLRCSPRSGDLSVYWYQQSLDQGLQFLIQYYNGEERAKGNILERFSAQQFPDLHSELNLSSLELGDSALYFCASSASFGASTEAFFGQGTRLTVV.

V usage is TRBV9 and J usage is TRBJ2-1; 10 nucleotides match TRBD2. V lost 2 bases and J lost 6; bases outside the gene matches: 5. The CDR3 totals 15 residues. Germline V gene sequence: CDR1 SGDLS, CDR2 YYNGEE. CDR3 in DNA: TGTGCCAGCAGCGTTTTAGCGGGGGGCCCCAATGAGCAGTTCTTC. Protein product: CASSVLAGGPNEQFF.

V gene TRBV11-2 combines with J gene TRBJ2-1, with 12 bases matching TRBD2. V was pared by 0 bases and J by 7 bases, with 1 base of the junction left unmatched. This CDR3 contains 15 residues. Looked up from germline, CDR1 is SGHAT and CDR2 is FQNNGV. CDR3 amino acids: CASSLEGLAGNEQFF. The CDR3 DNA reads TGTGCCAGCAGCTTAGAAGGACTAGCGGGGAATGAGCAGTTCTTC. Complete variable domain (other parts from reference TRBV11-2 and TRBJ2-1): EAGVAQSPRYKIIEKRQSVAFWCNPISGHATLYWYQQILGQGPKLLIQFQNNGVVDDSQLPKDRFSAERLKGVDSTLKIQPAKLEDSAVYLCASSLEGLAGNEQFFGPGTRLTVL.

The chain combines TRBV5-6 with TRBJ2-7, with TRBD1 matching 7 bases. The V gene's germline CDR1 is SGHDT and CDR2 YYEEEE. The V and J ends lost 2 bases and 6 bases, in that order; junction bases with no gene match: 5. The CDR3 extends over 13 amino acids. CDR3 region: CASSFDRAGEQYF. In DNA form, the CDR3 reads TGTGCCAGCAGCTTCGACAGGGCGGGCGAGCAGTACTTC.

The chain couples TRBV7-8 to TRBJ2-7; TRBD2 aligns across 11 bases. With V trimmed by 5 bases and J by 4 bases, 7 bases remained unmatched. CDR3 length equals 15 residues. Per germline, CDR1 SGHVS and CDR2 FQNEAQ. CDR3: CASSVMTSGVYEQYF. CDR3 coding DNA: TGTGCCAGCAGCGTCATGACTAGCGGGGTGTACGAGCAGTACTTC.

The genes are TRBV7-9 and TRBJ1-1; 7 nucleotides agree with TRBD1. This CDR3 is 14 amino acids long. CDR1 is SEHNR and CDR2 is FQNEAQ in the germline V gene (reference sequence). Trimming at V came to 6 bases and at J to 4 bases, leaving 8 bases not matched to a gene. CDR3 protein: CASSATGEGTEAFF. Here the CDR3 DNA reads TGTGCCAGCAGTGCTACAGGGGAAGGCACTGAAGCTTTCTTT.

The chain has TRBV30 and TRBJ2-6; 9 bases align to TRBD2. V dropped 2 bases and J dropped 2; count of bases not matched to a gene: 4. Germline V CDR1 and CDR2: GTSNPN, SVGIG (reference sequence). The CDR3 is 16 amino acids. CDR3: CAWSLPSGAGANVLTF. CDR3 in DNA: TGTGCCTGGAGTCTTCCTAGCGGGGCTGGGGCCAACGTCCTGACTTTC.

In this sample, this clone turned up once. Here the CDR3 DNA reads TGTGCCAGCAGCTTGACACCTAACTATGGCTACACCTTC. Translation gives CASSLTPNYGYTF. The chain couples TRBV7-6 to TRBJ1-2; D ambiguous. V dropped 3 bases and J dropped 0 bases, with 5 bases sitting between them. The germline V gene encodes CDR1 SGHVS and CDR2 FNYEAQ. The CDR3 covers 13 residues.

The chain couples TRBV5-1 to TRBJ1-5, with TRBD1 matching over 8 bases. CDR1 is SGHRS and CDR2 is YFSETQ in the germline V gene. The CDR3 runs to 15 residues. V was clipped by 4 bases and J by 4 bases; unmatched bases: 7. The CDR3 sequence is CASSVGTGLNQPQHF. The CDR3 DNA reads TGCGCCAGCAGCGTGGGGACAGGCCTAAATCAGCCCCAGCATTTT.

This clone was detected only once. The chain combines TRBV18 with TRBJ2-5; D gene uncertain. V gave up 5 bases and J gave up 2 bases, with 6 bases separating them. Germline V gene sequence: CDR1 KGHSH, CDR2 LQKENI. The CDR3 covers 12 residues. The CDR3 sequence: CASSSNQETQYF. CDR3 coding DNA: TGTGCCAGCTCATCAAATCAAGAGACCCAGTACTTC.

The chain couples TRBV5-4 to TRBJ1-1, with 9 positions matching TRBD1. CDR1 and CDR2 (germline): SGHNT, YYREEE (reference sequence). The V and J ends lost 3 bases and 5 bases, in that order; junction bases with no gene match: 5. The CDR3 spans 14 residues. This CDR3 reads CASSWRDRETEAFF. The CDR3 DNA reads TGTGCCAGCAGCTGGCGGGACAGGGAAACTGAAGCTTTCTTT.

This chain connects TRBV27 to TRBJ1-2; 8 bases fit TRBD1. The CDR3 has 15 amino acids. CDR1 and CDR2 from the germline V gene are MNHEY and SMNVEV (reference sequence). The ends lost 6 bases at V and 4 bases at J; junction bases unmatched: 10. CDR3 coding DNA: TGTGCCAGCAGGCCAGGACAGGGAGCCATCTATGGCTACACCTTC. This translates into CASRPGQGAIYGYTF.

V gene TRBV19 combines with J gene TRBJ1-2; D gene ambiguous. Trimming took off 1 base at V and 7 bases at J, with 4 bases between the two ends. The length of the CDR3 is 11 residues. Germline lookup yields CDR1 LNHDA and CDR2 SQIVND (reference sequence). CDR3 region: CASSIGAGYTF. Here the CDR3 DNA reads TGTGCCAGTAGTATAGGGGCTGGCTACACCTTC.

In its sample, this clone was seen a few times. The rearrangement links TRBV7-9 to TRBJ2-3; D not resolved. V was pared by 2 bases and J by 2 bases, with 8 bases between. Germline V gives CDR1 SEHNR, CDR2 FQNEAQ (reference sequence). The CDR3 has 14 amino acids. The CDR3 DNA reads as TGTGCCAGCAGCTTAATTCAGTCCACAGATACGCAGTATTTT. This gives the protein CASSLIQSTDTQYF. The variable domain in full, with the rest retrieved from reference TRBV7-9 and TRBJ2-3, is DTGVSQNPRHKITKRGQNVTFRCDPISEHNRLYWYRQTLGQGPEFLTYFQNEAQLEKSRLLSDRFSAERPKGSFSTLEIQRTEQGDSAMYLCASSLIQSTDTQYFGPGTRLTVL.

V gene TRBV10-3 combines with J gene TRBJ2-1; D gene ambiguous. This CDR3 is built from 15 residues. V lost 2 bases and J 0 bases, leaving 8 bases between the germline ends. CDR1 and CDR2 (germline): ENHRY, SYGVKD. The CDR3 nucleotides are TGTGCCATCAGTGAGCTCTGGAGCTCCTACAATGAGCAGTTCTTC. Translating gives CAISELWSSYNEQFF.

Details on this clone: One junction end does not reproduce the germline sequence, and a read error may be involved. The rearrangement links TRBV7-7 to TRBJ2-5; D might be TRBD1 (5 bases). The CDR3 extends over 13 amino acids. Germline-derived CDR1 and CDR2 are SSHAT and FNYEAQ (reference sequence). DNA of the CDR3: TGTGCTAGCAGCCAGTGGGGCCTAGAGACCCAGTACTTC. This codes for CASSQWGLETQYF.

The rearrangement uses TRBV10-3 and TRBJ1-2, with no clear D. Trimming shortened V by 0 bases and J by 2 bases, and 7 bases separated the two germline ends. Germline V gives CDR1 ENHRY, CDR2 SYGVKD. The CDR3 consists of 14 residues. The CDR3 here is CAISESHRNYGYTF. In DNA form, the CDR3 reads TGTGCCATCAGTGAGTCGCACAGAAACTATGGCTACACCTTC.